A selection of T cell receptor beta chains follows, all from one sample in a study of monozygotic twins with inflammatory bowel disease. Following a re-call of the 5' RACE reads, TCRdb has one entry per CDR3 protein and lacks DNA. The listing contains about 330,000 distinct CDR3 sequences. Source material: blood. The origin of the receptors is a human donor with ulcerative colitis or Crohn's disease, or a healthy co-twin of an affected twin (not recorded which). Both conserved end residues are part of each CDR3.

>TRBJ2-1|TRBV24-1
CATSDPSRSGVNEQFF
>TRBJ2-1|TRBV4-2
CASSQASGNNEQFF
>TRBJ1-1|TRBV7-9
CASSLVGTPNTEAFF
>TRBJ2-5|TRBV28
CASSLRTSGGLETQYF
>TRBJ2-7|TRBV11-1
CASSLGSGDRGQISYEQYF
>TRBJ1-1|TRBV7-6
CASSPYPGSRNTEAFF
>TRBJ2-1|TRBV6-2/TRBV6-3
CASSPGSYEQFF
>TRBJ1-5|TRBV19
CASSIRRQGVQPQHF
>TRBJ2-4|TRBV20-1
CSAASGVHQKNIQYF
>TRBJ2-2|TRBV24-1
CATSELGSGTAGELFF
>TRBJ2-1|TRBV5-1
CASSLDSAIQFF
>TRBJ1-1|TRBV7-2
CASSYTGGAWRNTEAFF
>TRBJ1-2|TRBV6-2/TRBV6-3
CASSYGGAGYGYTF
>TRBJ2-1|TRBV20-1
CRPQRAPYNEQFF
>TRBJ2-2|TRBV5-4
CASSSTWVGTGELFF
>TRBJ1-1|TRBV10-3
CAIWTGVDTEALF
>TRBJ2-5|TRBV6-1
CASSLDRGRETQYF